A single sample is the source of the 21 T cell receptor beta chains below, sequenced in a study of T cells expressing NK-cell markers. TCRdb reprocessed the 5' RACE reads, with one entry per CDR3 protein and no DNA. In total, the table holds some 450,000 distinct CDR3 sequences. Material: blood T cells: a sorted CD56 or NKG2C T cell subset, CD4+ or CD8+ T cells, or bulk PBMC T cells (not recorded which). These receptors all come from a woman between 18 and 75 years old in good health.

CDR3 sequence: CASIPPLGGGELF. The V call is TRBV5-4, the J call TRBJ2-1; no DNA is available, so the TRBD1 call from TCRdb remains unchecked. This CDR3 is built from 13 residues. CDR1 and CDR2 from the germline V gene are SGHNT and YYREEE (reference sequence).

The chain combines TRBV12-3 or TRBV12-4 with TRBJ1-1; TCRdb outputs TRBD1, but without DNA this stays unchecked. The CDR3 is 14 residues long. The CDR3 here is CASIRDRGGTEAFF.

The chain has TRBV28 and TRBJ2-3; checking the TCRdb D call of TRBD2 is not possible without DNA. CDR3 length equals 15 residues. Germline CDR1 MDHEN, CDR2 SYDVKM. The chain's CDR3 is CASSLFLARGDTQYF. The full variable domain, completed using reference TRBV28 and TRBJ2-3, is DVKVTQSSRYLVKRTGEKVFLECVQDMDHENMFWYRQDPGLGLRLIYFSYDVKMKEKGDIPEGYSVSREKKERFSLILESASTNQTSMYLCASSLFLARGDTQYFGPGTRLTVL.

This CDR3 is CASSSLDGNTDTQYF. V usage is TRBV6-5 and J usage is TRBJ2-3. Germline loops: CDR1 MNHEY, CDR2 SVGAGI. The CDR3 is made up of 15 amino acids.

The gene calls are TRBV19 and TRBJ2-2. Per the germline V gene, CDR1 is LNHDA and CDR2 is SQIVND (reference sequence). The CDR3 is 15 amino acids. CDR3 amino acids: CASSQPRTNTGELFF.

The chain couples TRBV9 to TRBJ2-5; as DNA is missing, the TRBD1 call by TCRdb cannot be tested. Germline CDR1 SGDLS, CDR2 YYNGEE. The CDR3 has 13 residues. CDR3 amino acids: CASSDPPGETQYF.

This rearrangement joins TRBV10-3 to TRBJ1-4. The CDR3 consists of 13 residues. Germline V CDR1 and CDR2: ENHRY, SYGVKD. The CDR3 protein is CAISVALNEKLFF.

V is TRBV19 and J is TRBJ1-2; the TCRdb D gene call, TRBD1, has no DNA to confirm it. Germline CDR1 LNHDA, CDR2 SQIVND (reference sequence). The CDR3 runs 12 residues. CDR3 sequence: CASRPGHDGYTF. Using reference TRBV19 and TRBJ1-2 for the parts outside the CDR3, the full variable domain is DGGITQSPKYLFRKEGQNVTLSCEQNLNHDAMYWYRQDPGQGLRLIYYSQIVNDFQKGDIAEGYSVSREKKESFPLTVTSAQKNPTAFYLCASRPGHDGYTFGSGTRLTVV.

This clonotype is identified as medium-sized (0.01 to 0.1%) from frequency. The chain carries TRBV6-5 and TRBJ2-3; the TCRdb call, TRBD1, lacks DNA for checking. CDR1 is MNHEY and CDR2 is SVGAGI in the germline V gene. The CDR3 length is 15 residues. The chain's CDR3 is CASSWVGTGASTQYF.

V gene TRBV9 combines with J gene TRBJ1-1. This CDR3 has 17 amino acids. CDR1 is SGDLS and CDR2 is YYNGEE in the germline V gene. CDR3 residues: CASSALPSAAQNTEAFF.

V usage is TRBV6-1 and J usage is TRBJ2-5; the TRBD1 assignment by TCRdb is unverifiable without DNA. The CDR3 runs to 15 residues. In germline, CDR1 is MNHNS, CDR2 SASEGT. CDR3 residues: CASSPTGPGKETQYF.

This sequence joins TRBV7-2 and TRBJ2-3; TCRdb lists TRBD1, though no DNA is available to test this call. The germline V gene has CDR1 SGHTA and CDR2 FQGNSA. The CDR3 sequence is 15 residues long. CDR3 in amino acids: CASSGRGVVADTQYF.

This rearrangement joins TRBV11-2 to TRBJ1-6; the D call from TCRdb, TRBD1, cannot be confirmed without DNA. From germline, CDR1 is SGHAT and CDR2 FQNNGV. The CDR3 covers 14 residues. The CDR3 sequence: CASRTTGSNSPLHF.

This CDR3 reads CASSRDSLANTGELFF. V is TRBV5-6 and J is TRBJ2-2; TCRdb selects TRBD1, and the lack of DNA leaves this call unchecked. CDR1 is SGHDT, CDR2 YYEEEE, per germline. The CDR3 covers 16 residues.

This chain links TRBV29-1 with TRBJ2-5; TCRdb indicates TRBD2, and absent DNA this call remains unverified. The CDR3 length is 13 residues. The germline CDR1 and CDR2 sequences are SQVTM and ANQGSEA. CDR3 in amino acids: CSVPTSNGETQYF.

This chain connects TRBV15 to TRBJ1-3; TCRdb outputs TRBD1, but without DNA this stays unchecked. The length of the CDR3 is 13 residues. Germline V gene sequence: CDR1 LNHNV, CDR2 YYDKDF (reference sequence). CDR3 protein: CATSSGIGNTIYF.

J is TRBJ2-3 and V is TRBV7-3. The CDR3 is 14 residues long. Germline CDR1 is SGHTA and CDR2 is FQGTGA. Here the CDR3 reads CASSLDSFTDTQYF.

The chain uses TRBV7-8 and TRBJ2-1; TCRdb proposes TRBD1, but this gene call is untestable without DNA. This CDR3 has 16 residues. Looked up from germline, CDR1 is SGHVS and CDR2 is FQNEAQ. The CDR3 here is CASNKEGAALYNEQFF.

The chain has TRBV4-1 and TRBJ2-7; there is no DNA to check the TCRdb D call of TRBD1. In germline, CDR1 is MGHRA, CDR2 YSYEKL. The CDR3 extends over 14 amino acids. CDR3 sequence: CASSPRQGAYEQYF.

V is TRBV20-1 and J is TRBJ2-7; there is no DNA to check the TCRdb D call of TRBD2. This CDR3 is built from 15 residues. Germline V gene lookup returns CDR1 DFQATT and CDR2 SNEGSKA (reference sequence). The CDR3 here is CSARSSADPRYEQYF.

This chain uses TRBV12-3 or TRBV12-4 with TRBJ1-5. CDR3 length: 12 amino acids. CDR3 region: CASSFMDQPQHF.